This T cell receptor (beta chain) was documented in a study of shared clonotypes between healthy human individuals. It was about 210 ng DNA, around 33,000 T cell genomes, that sorted-subset replicate PCRs used. Method: immunoSEQ multiplex PCR; TCRdb's copy keeps in-frame clones and lacks some. In the table there are about 660,000 clones, less than 85% of which are singletons. This clone was seen a few times. The TCR sequence derives from a woman in her twenties or thirties in good health. Material for sequencing was memory CD4+ T cells sorted from blood. Documented subset: CD45RA-negative fraction.

For the CDR3, the DNA is TGTGCCAGCACCAGACACCCTAACTATGGCTACACCTTC. Amino acid sequence: CASTRHPNYGYTF. The rearrangement links TRBV6-5 to TRBJ1-2; unclear D gene. The germline CDR1 and CDR2 sequences are MNHEY and SVGAGI. V was shortened by 7 bases and J by 0 bases, with 9 bases between the two germline ends. The CDR3 extends over 13 amino acids.